This T cell receptor beta chain was sequenced for a study of cytomegalovirus exposure and HLA in healthy donors (dated by TCRdb to the late 2010s). Concerning the study at large: An earlier analysis of roughly 610 of the donors reported over 250 Gb of sequence data and around 120 million unique TCR beta sequences obtained from some 170 million T cells. Both class I and class II loci were covered by HLA typing, at four-digit resolution. An earlier analysis of around 580 of the donors used high-throughput TCR beta sequencing to judge whether each TCR beta V gene segment behaved as functional or pseudogenic. The study profiled the T cell repertoires of under 700 subjects by immunosequencing and related them to cytomegalovirus serostatus. Of the roughly 400 genotyped donors, about 84% fell in the genetic ancestry cluster associated with self-reported Caucasian donors. Alongside the repertoire data, information on donor age, sex, ethnicity and CMV serostatus was compiled. The number of donors typed differed by locus, with 629-630 for A, B, C, DRB1 and DQB1, around 560 for DQA1, about 610 for DPA1, and 472 for DPB1. In the later analysis, no new phenotypic data were used to find candidate immune exposures; instead, reliance was placed on TCR beta sequences and their occurrence across donors. To predict cytomegalovirus infection status, the study combined high-throughput TCR immunosequencing, statistical association of individual TCRs with disease status, and machine learning. Every repertoire in the discovery cohort had been generated on one and the same sequencing platform. The aim of the study was to test whether cataloging public T cell receptors could identify signatures of past pathogen exposure. About 280 gigabases of sequencing data and 75 million to 85 million unique TCR sequences made up an early release that covered around 640 HLA-typed donors. A separate validation cohort of some 130 different subjects was used in addition to the roughly 720-subject first cohort. Roughly five DR-DQ haplotypes were handled as single units for association and clustering, since linkage in the cohort was strong. Across 300 to 400 genotyped donors of the cohort, an average of about 240,000 unique TCR beta nucleotide sequences per donor were sequenced, and approximately 17% of those sequences were non-productive. A later analysis re-analyzed previously published TCR beta repertoires from 666 donors and added high-resolution HLA genotyping to study TCR occurrence patterns. Genome-wide SNP genotypes for about 65% of the 666 donors were used in a later genetic analysis, which treated that subset as a discovery cohort.

With regard to this clone: Its antigen is currently not known. Base qualities are not provided; no much larger clone lies one nucleotide away.

Relative to germline, V is 1 base shorter and J is 4 bases shorter, with 11 bases between their ends. From the cysteine up to the phenylalanine, the CDR3 has a length of 15 residues. The CDR3 DNA has 45 bases and is translated from base 1. Looking up the germline V gene (reference sequence) yields CDR1 MNHEY and CDR2 SMNVEV. Library prep was done by the immunoSEQ multiplex PCR assay. For the multiplex PCR, a mixture combining 60 forward primers for TCR Vbeta segments and 13 reverse primers for TCR Jbeta segments was used. Amplification of the CDR3 region of rearranged TCR beta genes was performed with a multiplex PCR assay on genomic DNA. The amplified TCR beta libraries were sequenced on the Illumina HiSeq System as 87-base-pair reads. Regarding the original processing steps: Across the roughly 600 repertoires, a later analysis counted approximately 75 million unique TCR beta chains, some 11 million of which were shared by at least two donors. Raw reads were error-corrected and collapsed into unique sequences by a nearest-neighbor algorithm in which closely related sequences were merged to remove PCR and sequencing errors. Alignment of CDR3 sequences to IMGT reference sequences was used to assign V, D and J gene segments. Each retained sequence needed at least a six-nucleotide match to both a V gene segment and a J gene segment. A rearrangement counted as productive if the CDR3 had no stop codons and remained in frame with V and J, and every other rearrangement counted as non-productive. CDR3 was defined by IMGT convention, running from the second conserved V-encoded cysteine to the conserved J-encoded phenylalanine. Sequences without an unambiguous match to a single V gene segment were excluded from the earlier analysis of approximately 600 of the donors. In an earlier analysis of a few hundred of the donors, V segments were called functional above 56.7% productive rearrangements and were called segregating when the between-donor standard deviation exceeded 5%. A statistical classification framework was built to diagnose cytomegalovirus status from the catalog of TCR beta chain sequences. In a later analysis, V and J genes were assigned by comparing TCR nucleotide sequences against IMGT/GENE-DB human TR gene sequences. Using the TCRdist pipeline, a later analysis assigned CDR3 sequences along with most-parsimonious VDJ recombination scenarios. A later analysis defined each TCR beta chain by its CDR3 amino acid sequence plus V-gene family, and excluded reads lacking a unique V-gene family. As a way to deal with suspected cross-contamination and a sequencing artifact, a later analysis dropped hundreds of nucleotide sequences that were highly shared and had low generation probability. In a later analysis, a clonal expansion index for each public chain was calculated from normalized within-repertoire ranks of inferred template counts. Generation probabilities in a later analysis came from a VDJ recombination model fitted to out-of-frame rearrangements, and those results were checked against IGoR. In a later analysis, hypergeometric tests were used to score TCR-TCR, TCR-HLA and TCR-CMV co-occurrence, with a repertoire-size bias correction applied to TCR pairs. To estimate false discovery rates, a later analysis permuted the HLA or CMV assignments 20 times. A later analysis grouped co-occurring TCRs with DBSCAN, adding TCRdist sequence similarity when clustering within HLA-allele-positive subsets. Repertoires with fewer than 30,000 or more than 120,000 public chains were left out of co-occurrence clustering, as were a handful of repertoires with anomalous nucleotide sharing. TCRdb mirrors the immuneACCESS table, restricted to in-frame sequences. Some clones are absent from its copies; in checked studies, under half trace to an unresolved V gene, and the reason for the others is unknown. V and J calls and clone size are copied from that table; D and trimming were computed from the DNA. This sample holds over 30,000 clones; about 79% were observed only once. Approximately 4% of the sample is held by the ten biggest clonotypes.

Study-wide findings and limitations: The 87-base-pair reads could not distinguish some IMGT-functional V segments, including TRBV6-2 and TRBV6-3, so those segments were excluded. A later genetic analysis associated a missense DCLRE1C variant with V-gene and J-gene trimming of TCR beta chains, and an independent cohort replicated the association. In the study, roughly 160 TCR beta chains were listed as associated with cytomegalovirus. HLA typing was unavailable for some donors at each locus, so association tests used only the typed subset. Sequencing depth was assumed to be roughly uniform across donors in the presence/absence analyses, though that assumption may not hold. In a later genetic analysis, fewer N-insertions in productive TCRs were reported among donors in an Asian-associated ancestry cluster than the roughly 710-donor mean. CMV serostatus was the only immune exposure information available for the cohort. When HLA alleles, especially DR and DQ, strongly co-occurred, attributing TCR associations to individual alleles was difficult. The classifier was reported to diagnose cytomegalovirus status with high specificity and sensitivity in both the original cohort and the validation cohort. The authors suggested that the approach could potentially be generalized to other disease states and immunological phenotypes. Correlated functional status among segregating V segments might be attributable to linkage disequilibrium, but an unknown experimental factor could not be ruled out. In a later analysis, HLA-associated TCR beta chains were found to be more clonally expanded and to have lower generation probabilities than equally common non-associated chains. A further reported finding was that TCR beta sequences accurately predicted the HLA-A and HLA-B alleles for most subjects in the first cohort. Most TCR sequences were observed very rarely across donors, whereas some public TCRs were present in many individuals. A cluster of highly shared sequence variants was judged likely to be a technical artifact of the sequencing pipeline. The earlier analysis of some 560 of the donors excluded approximately 17 rarely observed V segments, including chromosome 9 orphons, because counts were too low. According to a later analysis, most CMV-associated TCR beta chains appeared to be HLA-restricted, and the HLA associations seemed to be driven largely by CMV exposure. A later analysis associated approximately 17,000 TCR beta sequences with specific HLA alleles at a false discovery rate of 0.05. A later analysis reported that several top co-occurrence clusters appeared linked to parvovirus B19, influenza, CMV and Epstein-Barr virus. In a later analysis, the rate of TCR association differed among HLA loci, with DRB1 alleles having the most associated TCRs and HLA-C alleles having the fewest. An earlier analysis of 587 of the donors showed that most TCR beta V segments appeared in productive rearrangements either about 87% or about 30% of the time, which broadly matched IMGT annotations. Only TCR beta chains were sequenced in this cohort, and the absence of alpha or paired-chain data limited detectable features. Three of the identified cytomegalovirus-associated TCR beta chains were confirmed in vitro to be specific for cytomegalovirus antigens.

The cohort was made up of approximately 670 healthy bone marrow donors. At the time of sampling, all cohort members were nominally healthy, though unrecorded immune exposures were likely present. The donor was CMV seronegative and was included in the group of under 450 seronegative cohort members. Each donor provided a peripheral blood sample, and peripheral blood mononuclear cells were used for TCR beta sequencing. Genomic DNA was extracted from the blood cell samples with the Qiagen DNeasy Blood Extraction Kit. The clonotype comes from a young woman in good health and CMV-seronegative. The V and J segments used are TRBV27 and TRBJ1-5, and TRBD1 may be the D gene, going by 5 matching bases. Sequencing was performed on PBMCs. CDR3 region: CASSLWQGGNQPQHF. In nucleotides, the sequence is TGTGCCAGCAGTTTATGGCAGGGTGGTAATCAGCCCCAGCATTTT.